The present entry profiles one T cell receptor (beta chain) with its context. Its antigen is still unknown. The sample belongs to a study of Tregs in tolerant kidney transplant recipients. Broader study findings: No direct test of biological reproducibility was done here.

The table came from immunoSEQ multiplex PCR; TCRdb's copy has only in-frame clones and leaves some out. The sample has some 100,000 clones; almost 95% are singletons. Germline CDR1 is SQVTM and CDR2 is ANQGSEA. V trimming: 3 bases; J trimming: 11 bases; junction bases outside the gene matches: 16. The CDR3 runs to 15 residues. What was sequenced was CD4+ T cells from blood. V gene TRBV29-1 combines with J gene TRBJ2-5, with 9 bases that match TRBD2. The clonotype was recovered from a human donor in good health. The CDR3 DNA sequence: TGCAGCGTTGATATGGCTAGCGGGGCCCGTTCGTCGCAGTACTTC. Protein product: CSVDMASGARSSQYF.